The 29 T cell receptor beta chains reported below all come from one sample, sequenced in a study of shared clonotypes between healthy human individuals. Measured with immunoSEQ multiplex PCR; TCRdb has only the in-frame clones, and not every one. The sample lists about 2.2 million clones; around 93% were seen once. The naive CD8 population came from CD45RO-negative cells selected for CCR7, without terminally differentiated effector memory CD45RA+ cells. Sequenced sample: naive CD8+ T cells from PBMCs. The receptors shown here come from a man in his late teens or twenties in good health. Some clones in this sample may be carry-over from other donors' samples.

This sequence joins TRBV19 and TRBJ2-3; D unclear. The CDR3 length is 13 residues. Deletions cut 6 bases from V and 6 bases from J, with 13 bases between. CDR1 LNHDA and CDR2 SQIVND come from the germline V gene (reference sequence). The CDR3 DNA reads TGTGCCAGTAGCGCCCGGTCTCGCGATACGCAGTATTTT. It encodes CASSARSRDTQYF.

The J gene is TRBJ1-6, the V gene TRBV28, with D possibly being TRBD1 (5 bases). This CDR3 is 15 amino acids long. V lost 8 bases and J lost 11, with 22 bases in between. Germline V gene sequence: CDR1 MDHEN, CDR2 SYDVKM. The CDR3 region has the DNA TGTGCCAGCTGTTATCGACAGTGGATAAGGGCACCCCTCCACTTT. Its translation is CASCYRQWIRAPLHF.

The chain uses TRBV7-3 and TRBJ2-1; 9 nucleotides agree with TRBD2. With V trimmed by 5 bases and J by 7 bases, 18 bases remained unmatched. The CDR3 contains 18 residues. Germline V lookup: CDR1 SGHTA, CDR2 FQGTGA. The CDR3 sequence is CASSRRPTGREGLNEQFF. The CDR3 DNA sequence: TGTGCCAGCAGCCGACGCCCAACGGGGCGGGAGGGGTTAAATGAGCAGTTCTTC. Full variable domain (outside the CDR3, taken from reference TRBV7-3 and TRBJ2-1): GAGVSQTPSNKVTEKGKYVELRCDPISGHTALYWYRQSLGQGPEFLIYFQGTGAADDSGLPNDRFFAVRPEGSVSTLKIQRTERGDSAVYLCASSRRPTGREGLNEQFFGPGTRLTVL.

Notes on this clone: This CDR3 is also generated by other DNA sequences in the sample. V and J are TRBV7-2 and TRBJ1-1, with D unclear. V lost 3 bases and J 4 bases, leaving 3 bases between the germline ends. Per the germline V gene, CDR1 is SGHTA and CDR2 is FQGNSA. The CDR3 is 11 amino acids. The CDR3 sequence: CASSLGTEAFF. The CDR3 bases are TGTGCCAGCAGCTTGGGCACTGAAGCTTTCTTT.

This chain joins TRBV4-3 and TRBJ2-7; 8 nucleotides line up with TRBD2. Trimming removed 6 bases from V and 4 bases from J; junction bases left unmatched: 8. Germline V lookup: CDR1 LGHNA, CDR2 YSLEER. The CDR3 contains 14 residues. The CDR3 DNA reads as TGCGCCAGCAGTAAAGGGAGCGGGAGTTACGAGCAGTACTTC. This translates into CASSKGSGSYEQYF.

The chain carries TRBV6-6 and TRBJ2-3; D remains ambiguous. The CDR3 sequence is 14 residues long. Trimming removed 7 bases at V and 0 bases at J, with 11 bases between. Germline V gene data show CDR1 as MNHNY and CDR2 as SVGAGI (reference sequence). The CDR3, as DNA: TGTGCCAGCATTGGGTGGGGAAGCACAGATACGCAGTATTTT. This codes for CASIGWGSTDTQYF.

The gene calls are TRBV7-2 and TRBJ2-7; D unclear. This CDR3 has 13 residues. V dropped 0 bases and J dropped 6 bases, with 9 bases sitting between them. The germline V gene encodes CDR1 SGHTA and CDR2 FQGNSA. CDR3 sequence reads: CASSLAHGGEQYF. For the CDR3, the DNA is TGTGCCAGCAGCTTAGCGCATGGTGGCGAGCAGTACTTC.

CDR3 nucleotides: TGTGCCAGTAGTACCGCTAGCGGGATTTTGAATGAGCAGTTCTTC. As protein: CASSTASGILNEQFF. V usage is TRBV19 and J usage is TRBJ2-1; 9 positions agree with TRBD2. CDR1 and CDR2 (germline): LNHDA, SQIVND (reference sequence). This CDR3 spans 15 amino acids. After removal of 4 bases from V and 7 bases from J, the junction contained 8 bases not matched to a gene.

The chain employs TRBV2 and TRBJ2-1, with 10 bases matching TRBD2. Germline CDR1 and CDR2: SNHLY and FYNNEI. The CDR3 has 17 residues. J was trimmed by 2 bases and V by 5 bases; bases with no gene match: 9. The CDR3 loop is CASSNLAGGLAYNEQFF. The CDR3 DNA reads TGTGCCAGCAGTAACTTAGCGGGAGGTCTCGCCTACAATGAGCAGTTCTTC.

The J gene is TRBJ2-2, the V gene TRBV7-9; D not resolved. This CDR3 spans 16 amino acids. V lost 7 bases, J lost 0 bases, and 15 bases lay in between. Germline V gene lookup returns CDR1 SEHNR and CDR2 FQNEAQ (reference sequence). The CDR3 coding sequence is TGTGCCAGCACCATTAGGTCTACTACGAACACCGGGGAGCTGTTTTTT. It translates to CASTIRSTTNTGELFF.

The J gene is TRBJ2-3, the V gene TRBV5-4, with 8 bases fitting TRBD2. CDR3 length equals 16 residues. Unmatched junction bases numbered 7, after V lost 0 bases and J lost 4 bases. Germline-derived CDR1 and CDR2 are SGHNT and YYREEE (reference sequence). CDR3 coding DNA: TGTGCCAGCAGCTTGGTACTAGCGGTTTCATCAGATACGCAGTATTTT. The encoded protein is CASSLVLAVSSDTQYF.

The chain employs TRBV5-1 and TRBJ2-7, with TRBD2 matching 8 bases. Trimming cost V 4 bases and J 3 bases; bases outside gene matches: 6. This CDR3 has 14 residues. Germline V gives CDR1 SGHRS, CDR2 YFSETQ. In DNA, the CDR3 is TGCGCCAGCAGCCAAGGGACTAGGAACTACGAGCAGTACTTC. Residues: CASSQGTRNYEQYF.

This chain links TRBV29-1 with TRBJ2-3; TRBD1 matches 9 bases. CDR1 and CDR2 (germline): SQVTM, ANQGSEA. The CDR3 sequence is 13 residues long. The junction had 6 bases not matched to a gene; V was cut back by 6 bases and J by 5 bases. The CDR3 loop reads CSVIRDRVDTQYF. Here the CDR3 DNA reads TGCAGCGTAATCCGGGACAGGGTAGATACGCAGTATTTT.

This chain uses TRBV27 with TRBJ2-1; D remains ambiguous. The germline gives CDR1 MNHEY, CDR2 SMNVEV (reference sequence). CDR3 length: 15 amino acids. V was clipped by 3 bases and J by 6 bases, with 15 bases between them. CDR3 amino acids: CASSFLLPLGNEQFF. The CDR3 DNA reads TGTGCCAGCAGTTTTTTACTCCCCCTAGGCAATGAGCAGTTCTTC.

The chain joins TRBV27 to TRBJ2-1, with D possibly matching TRBD2 (5 bases). This CDR3 has 13 amino acids. V was cut by 5 bases and J by 4 bases, with 9 bases left in between. Germline values: CDR1 MNHEY, CDR2 SMNVEV (reference sequence). CDR3 DNA sequence: TGTGCCAGCAGTACCCCGGGATACAATGAGCAGTTCTTC. This translates into CASSTPGYNEQFF.

A note on this clone: Distinct nucleotide sequences in the sample also encode this CDR3. V usage is TRBV2 and J usage is TRBJ2-2, with D possibly being TRBD2 (5 bases). CDR3 size: 13 residues. The V end was cut by 2 bases, the J end by 4 bases, with 5 bases between. CDR1 is SNHLY and CDR2 is FYNNEI in the germline V gene. CDR3 in DNA: TGTGCCAGCAGTGAACGGGGCACCGGGGAGCTGTTTTTT. Encoded protein: CASSERGTGELFF.

Concerning this clone itself: This same CDR3 is encoded by further DNA sequences in the sample. V is TRBV28 and J is TRBJ2-2, with no clear D. Per the germline V gene, CDR1 is MDHEN and CDR2 is SYDVKM. V was shortened by 3 bases and J by 2 bases, with 7 bases between the two germline ends. This CDR3 region has 14 residues. CDR3 nucleotides: TGTGCCAGCAGTTTGGGCACAAACACCGGGGAGCTGTTTTTT. It specifies CASSLGTNTGELFF.

This chain joins TRBV18 and TRBJ2-5; D is undetermined. CDR3 length: 11 amino acids. V was pared by 5 bases and J by 2 bases, with 3 bases between. Looked up from germline, CDR1 is KGHSH and CDR2 is LQKENI. This CDR3 is CASSEQETQYF. CDR3 coding DNA: TGTGCCAGCTCAGAGCAAGAGACCCAGTACTTC.

V and J are TRBV27 and TRBJ2-1; 14 nucleotides align to TRBD2. With 1 base clipped from V and 12 bases from J, the junction kept 11 bases outside the gene matches. Germline V lookup: CDR1 MNHEY, CDR2 SMNVEV (reference sequence). CDR3 length: 17 amino acids. The CDR3 sequence: CASSLLTGTSGGGVQFF. DNA of the CDR3: TGTGCCAGCAGTTTATTGACCGGGACTAGCGGGGGAGGGGTGCAGTTCTTC.

V usage is TRBV28 and J usage is TRBJ2-2; the D gene is possibly TRBD2 (6 bases). CDR3 length: 13 amino acids. Germline V gene data show CDR1 as MDHEN and CDR2 as SYDVKM. Deletions cut 6 bases from V and 7 bases from J, with 12 bases between. Here the CDR3 reads CASSGGKGGELFF. Here the CDR3 DNA reads TGTGCCAGCAGCGGGGGTAAGGGCGGGGAGCTGTTTTTT.

A single count supports this clone. This chain connects TRBV4-1 to TRBJ1-2; tentative D call: TRBD1 (6 bases). Germline CDR1 reads MGHRA; CDR2 reads YSYEKL. This CDR3 region has 16 residues. V gave up 0 bases and J gave up 4 bases, with 15 bases separating them. The CDR3 loop reads CASSQDQTGGGYGYTF. As DNA, the CDR3 is TGCGCCAGCAGCCAAGATCAGACAGGAGGGGGCTATGGCTACACCTTC.

The chain couples TRBV6-4 to TRBJ1-2, with D hard to call. Looked up from germline, CDR1 is MRHNA and CDR2 is SNTAGT. The length of the CDR3 is 15 residues. Trimming took off 6 bases at V and 0 bases at J, with 14 bases between the two ends. The CDR3 DNA sequence: TGTGCCAGCAGGCCGAGGTCGGATACTAACTATGGCTACACCTTC. As protein: CASRPRSDTNYGYTF.

The V call is TRBV7-9, the J call TRBJ2-3, with 9 bases matching TRBD2. The germline CDR1 and CDR2 sequences are SEHNR and FQNEAQ (reference sequence). This CDR3 comprises 15 residues. The junction had 4 bases not matched to a gene; V was cut back by 5 bases and J by 1 base. The CDR3 nucleotides read TGTGCCAGCAGCCCCAGGACTAGCGGCACAGATACGCAGTATTTT. The encoded protein is CASSPRTSGTDTQYF. The entire variable domain, with the rest obtained from reference TRBV7-9 and TRBJ2-3, is as follows: DTGVSQNPRHKITKRGQNVTFRCDPISEHNRLYWYRQTLGQGPEFLTYFQNEAQLEKSRLLSDRFSAERPKGSFSTLEIQRTEQGDSAMYLCASSPRTSGTDTQYFGPGTRLTVL.

This chain joins TRBV28 and TRBJ2-7; D perhaps matches TRBD2 (6 bases). V was shortened by 6 bases and J by 0 bases, with 15 bases between the two germline ends. The CDR3 is 15 amino acids. In germline, CDR1 is MDHEN, CDR2 SYDVKM. CDR3 bases: TGTGCCAGCAGCTTAAGGGGACTCACCTCCTACGAGCAGTACTTC. Translation gives CASSLRGLTSYEQYF.

The chain employs TRBV7-2 and TRBJ1-1; 11 positions agree with TRBD1. V was clipped by 5 bases and J by 1 base; unmatched bases: 6. Per the germline V gene, CDR1 is SGHTA and CDR2 is FQGNSA. The CDR3 length is 16 residues. The CDR3 loop is CASSRRGTGGNTEAFF. The DNA of the CDR3 is TGTGCCAGCAGCCGTAGGGGGACAGGGGGGAACACTGAAGCTTTCTTT.

The genes are TRBV10-2 and TRBJ2-3; 7 bases are a match to TRBD2. Per germline, CDR1 WSHSY and CDR2 SAAADI. This CDR3 comprises 14 residues. Trimming cost V 7 bases and J 1 base; bases outside gene matches: 5. The CDR3 DNA follows: TGCGCCAGCACCGCGGGAGTCGGCACAGATACGCAGTATTTT. Amino acids: CASTAGVGTDTQYF.

V is TRBV25-1 and J is TRBJ1-2; D gene uncertain. The ends were cut back, 4 bases at V and 13 bases at J, with 19 bases in the middle. The CDR3 is 13 amino acids. CDR1 is MGHDK and CDR2 is SYGVNS in the germline V gene. DNA of the CDR3: TGTGCCAGCAGTGGCGGACCTGAGCATCAAGGCACCTTC. It specifies CASSGGPEHQGTF.

The chain uses TRBV9 and TRBJ2-1, with TRBD2 matching over 8 bases. Unmatched junction bases numbered 7, after V lost 0 bases and J lost 8 bases. This CDR3 spans 15 amino acids. Germline V lookup: CDR1 SGDLS, CDR2 YYNGEE. CDR3 in amino acids: CASSVVLAGGHEQFF. In DNA form, the CDR3 reads TGTGCCAGCAGCGTAGTTCTCGCGGGGGGTCATGAGCAGTTCTTC.

The V gene is TRBV5-1, the J gene TRBJ1-1, with 9 bases aligning to TRBD1. CDR1 and CDR2 from the germline V gene are SGHRS and YFSETQ. V trimming: 0 bases; J trimming: 6 bases; junction bases outside the gene matches: 3. This CDR3 region has 14 residues. CDR3 in amino acids: CASSLGQGVPEAFF. The CDR3 nucleotides are TGCGCCAGCAGCTTGGGACAGGGGGTTCCTGAAGCTTTCTTT.